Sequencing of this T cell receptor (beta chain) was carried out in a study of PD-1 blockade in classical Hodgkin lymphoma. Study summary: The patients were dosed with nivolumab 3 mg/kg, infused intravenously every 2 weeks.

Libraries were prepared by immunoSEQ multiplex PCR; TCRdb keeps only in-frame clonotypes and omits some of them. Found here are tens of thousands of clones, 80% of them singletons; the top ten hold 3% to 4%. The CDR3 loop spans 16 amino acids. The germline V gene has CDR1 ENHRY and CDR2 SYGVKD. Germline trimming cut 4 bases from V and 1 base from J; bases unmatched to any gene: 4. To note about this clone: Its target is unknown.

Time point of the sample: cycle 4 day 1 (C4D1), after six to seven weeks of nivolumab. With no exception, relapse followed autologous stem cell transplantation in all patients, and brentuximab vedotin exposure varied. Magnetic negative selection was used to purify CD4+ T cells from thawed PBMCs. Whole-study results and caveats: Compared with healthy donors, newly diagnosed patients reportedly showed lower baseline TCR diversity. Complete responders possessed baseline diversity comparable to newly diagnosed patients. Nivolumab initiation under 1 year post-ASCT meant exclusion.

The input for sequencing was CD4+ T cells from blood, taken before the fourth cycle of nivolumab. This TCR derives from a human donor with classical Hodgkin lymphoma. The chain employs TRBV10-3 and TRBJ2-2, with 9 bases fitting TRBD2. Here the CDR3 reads CAISGGLAVNTGELFF. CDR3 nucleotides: TGTGCCATCAGTGGGGGACTAGCCGTGAACACCGGGGAGCTGTTTTTT.